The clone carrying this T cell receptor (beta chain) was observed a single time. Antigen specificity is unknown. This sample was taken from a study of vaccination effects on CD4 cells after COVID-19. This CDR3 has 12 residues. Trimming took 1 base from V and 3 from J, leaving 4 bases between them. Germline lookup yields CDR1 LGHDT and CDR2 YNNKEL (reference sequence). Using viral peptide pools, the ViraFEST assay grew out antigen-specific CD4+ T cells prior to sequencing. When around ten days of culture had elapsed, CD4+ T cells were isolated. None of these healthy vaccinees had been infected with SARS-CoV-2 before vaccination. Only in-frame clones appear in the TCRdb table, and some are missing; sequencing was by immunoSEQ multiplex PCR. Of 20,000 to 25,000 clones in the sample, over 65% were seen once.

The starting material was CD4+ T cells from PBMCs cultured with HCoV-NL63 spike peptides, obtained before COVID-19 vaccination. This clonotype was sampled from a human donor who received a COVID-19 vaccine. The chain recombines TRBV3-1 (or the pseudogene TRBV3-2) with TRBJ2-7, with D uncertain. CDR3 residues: CASSQVVYEQYF. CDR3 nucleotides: TGTGCCAGCAGCCAAGTGGTCTACGAGCAGTACTTC.